The entry below gives a single T cell receptor beta chain sequence along with its context. These data come from a study of blood T cell repertoires in COVID-19. Study-wide context: Both acute and convalescent COVID-19 samples were obtained from the United States, Italy and Spain.

Looked up from germline, CDR1 is WNHNN and CDR2 is SYGVQD (reference sequence). The CDR3 has 17 amino acids. Trimming left V 7 bases short and J 4 bases short, with 25 bases between. Original methodology: Counts of nucleated cells, estimated from reference gene primer amplification, were obtained. Clones were sequenced by immunoSEQ multiplex PCR, and TCRdb holds only the in-frame ones, with some missing. The DNA gave D and trimming, while V, J and clone size come from that table. The sample holds about 300,000 clones, around 90% seen once. Sequenced: peripheral blood. The V and J genes are TRBV10-1 and TRBJ1-1; D perhaps matches TRBD1 (6 bases). The receptor comes from a man younger than 30 with active or convalescent COVID-19. The CDR3 loop is CASTKGGAGVDGTEAFF. The CDR3 DNA is TGCGCCAGCACCAAGGGGGGGGCCGGGGTAGATGGCACTGAAGCTTTCTTT.